The next 16 T cell receptor beta chains were all read from a single sample in a study of blood T cell repertoires in COVID-19 (dated by TCRdb to between 2020 and 2021). Library prep was done by the immunoSEQ multiplex PCR assay. TCRdb carries this immuneACCESS record with in-frame sequences only. Its versions omit some clonotypes, under half of them owing to an unresolved V gene in the studies checked, with the rest unexplained. This sample comprises 200,000 or so clones, about 87% of them detected only once. The ten largest clones represent 2% to 3% of the sample. Sequencing used peripheral blood. These receptor sequences come from a man younger than 45 with COVID-19, enrolled during active disease.

The chain joins TRBV28 to TRBJ1-5; 7 nucleotides align to TRBD1. V dropped 5 bases and J dropped 7; count of bases not matched to a gene: 8. CDR3 size: 14 residues. The germline gives CDR1 MDHEN, CDR2 SYDVKM. The chain's CDR3 is CASSPRTGGQPQHF. In DNA, the CDR3 is TGTGCCAGCAGTCCCCGGACAGGCGGGCAGCCCCAGCATTTT.

This chain joins TRBV27 and TRBJ2-3, with 8 bases that match TRBD2. Germline-derived CDR1 and CDR2 are MNHEY and SMNVEV (reference sequence). Germline trimming cut 3 bases from V and 4 bases from J; bases unmatched to any gene: 0. The CDR3 length is 13 residues. The CDR3 DNA reads as TGTGCCAGCAGTTTGCGGGGGGCAGATACGCAGTATTTT. It yields the protein CASSLRGADTQYF.

The chain is built from TRBV9 and TRBJ2-7; TRBD1 agrees at 9 bases. Losses at the gene ends were 0 bases for V and 1 base for J; bases not matched to a gene: 2. Germline values: CDR1 SGDLS, CDR2 YYNGEE. This CDR3 comprises 15 residues. The CDR3 DNA sequence: TGTGCCAGCAGCGTAGAGGGGACAGGGTCCTACGAGCAGTACTTC. This encodes CASSVEGTGSYEQYF.

The V and J genes are TRBV11-3 and TRBJ2-7; D possibly corresponds to TRBD2 (6 bases). There are 14 residues in the CDR3. Between the trimmed V and J ends, which lost 3 bases and 5 bases, there was a span of 14 bases. Looked up from germline, CDR1 is SGHNT and CDR2 is YENEEA. The CDR3 coding sequence is TGTGCCAGCAGCTTCTTAGGCGGGGAGCACGAGCAGTACTTC. It translates to CASSFLGGEHEQYF. Supplemented by reference TRBV11-3 and TRBJ2-7, the full variable domain reads EAGVVQSPRYKIIEKKQPVAFWCNPISGHNTLYWYLQNLGQGPELLIRYENEEAVDDSQLPKDRFSAERLKGVDSTLKIQPAELGDSAVYLCASSFLGGEHEQYFGPGTRLTVT.

The chain uses TRBV6-5 and TRBJ1-2, with a possible D match to TRBD1 (5 bases). V shed 2 bases and J shed 7 bases, with 11 bases lying between them. The CDR3 extends over 13 amino acids. The germline V gene has CDR1 MNHEY and CDR2 SVGAGI. The CDR3 here is CASSYQGTTGYTF. The DNA for the CDR3 is TGTGCCAGCAGTTACCAGGGCACAACTGGCTACACCTTC.

The J gene is TRBJ1-4, the V gene TRBV5-4; 9 bases agree with TRBD1. Trimming removed 1 base from V and 8 bases from J; junction bases left unmatched: 6. Looked up from germline, CDR1 is SGHNT and CDR2 is YYREEE (reference sequence). The CDR3 contains 15 residues. CDR3 sequence: CASSLSGQGREKLFF. The CDR3 region has the DNA TGTGCCAGCAGCTTGTCCGGACAGGGGAGGGAAAAACTGTTTTTT.

The chain employs TRBV28 and TRBJ1-5; possible D gene TRBD1, 5 bases. CDR3 length: 14 amino acids. CDR1 and CDR2 from the germline V gene are MDHEN and SYDVKM. Trimming took off 8 bases at V and 3 bases at J, with 14 bases between the two ends. CDR3 loop: CASREGAVNQPQHF. In DNA form, the CDR3 reads TGTGCCAGCCGCGAAGGGGCAGTCAATCAGCCCCAGCATTTT.

This clone appeared once. This chain joins TRBV28 and TRBJ2-7; maybe TRBD1 (6 bases). Trimming removed 11 bases from V and 7 bases from J, with 24 bases in between. CDR1 is MDHEN and CDR2 is SYDVKM in the germline V gene. The CDR3 sequence is 14 residues long. The CDR3 bases are TGTGCCGTCACGAGAATCCAGGGGTCGGGGGAGCAGTACTTC. Translated: CAVTRIQGSGEQYF.

The V gene is TRBV12-3 or TRBV12-4, the J gene TRBJ2-7, with 7 bases lining up with TRBD1. The CDR3 contains 12 residues. V lost 3 bases to trimming and J lost 7 bases; unmatched junction nucleotides: 3. The CDR3 sequence: CASSFRGWEQYF. In nucleotides, the CDR3 is TGTGCCAGCAGTTTCAGGGGGTGGGAGCAGTACTTC.

This chain connects TRBV7-8 to TRBJ1-3, with D perhaps matching TRBD1 (5 bases). Trimming removed 3 bases at V and 0 bases at J, with 12 bases between. In germline, CDR1 is SGHVS, CDR2 FQNEAQ. CDR3 length equals 16 residues. Written as DNA, the CDR3 is TGTGCCAGCAGCTTCAGTTACAGGTTCTCTGGAAACACCATATATTTT. Protein sequence: CASSFSYRFSGNTIYF.

The chain combines TRBV9 with TRBJ2-7; 9 bases align to TRBD1. Trimming cost V 2 bases and J 2 bases; bases outside gene matches: 8. Germline CDR1 reads SGDLS; CDR2 reads YYNGEE. The CDR3 runs to 16 residues. CDR3 region: CASSVEPGQGPYEQYF. The CDR3, as DNA: TGTGCCAGCAGCGTTGAACCGGGACAGGGTCCCTACGAGCAGTACTTC.

The V call is TRBV6-1, the J call TRBJ2-7, with a tentative D call TRBD2 (6 bases). CDR1 is MNHNS, CDR2 SASEGT, per germline. The length of the CDR3 is 14 residues. Trimming stripped 3 bases from V and 3 bases from J, with 12 bases between. In DNA, the CDR3 is TGTGCCAGCAGTGATCCGGGGGAGGTCTACGAGCAGTACTTC. Protein product: CASSDPGEVYEQYF.

The chain couples TRBV15 to TRBJ1-6; D not resolved. The V gene's germline CDR1 is LNHNV and CDR2 YYDKDF (reference sequence). V shed 3 bases and J shed 4 bases, with 25 bases lying between them. The CDR3 sequence is 20 residues long. The CDR3 DNA reads as TGTGCCACCAGCAGCCGCCCCGAGCAGGCGAGACCGAGATATAATTCACCCCTCCACTTT. It specifies CATSSRPEQARPRYNSPLHF.

The V call is TRBV19, the J call TRBJ2-1; 12 bases are shared with TRBD2. The V segment lost 5 bases and the J segment 10 bases; nucleotides outside the gene matches: 9. The CDR3 totals 15 residues. Germline lookup yields CDR1 LNHDA and CDR2 SQIVND (reference sequence). The CDR3 protein is CASSSTSGGWREQFF. In DNA, the CDR3 is TGTGCCAGTAGTTCGACTAGCGGGGGATGGCGAGAGCAGTTCTTC.

This clone was picked up one time. This rearrangement joins TRBV5-1 to TRBJ1-2; D ambiguous. Trimming left V 0 bases short and J 1 base short, with 10 bases between. Germline CDR1 reads SGHRS; CDR2 reads YFSETQ. The CDR3 is 15 amino acids. The CDR3 reads CASSLGGRRNYGYTF. In DNA form, the CDR3 reads TGCGCCAGCAGCTTGGGAGGGAGGCGTAACTATGGCTACACCTTC.

The chain recombines TRBV24-1 with TRBJ1-2; 10 bases map to TRBD1. The CDR3 runs to 13 residues. V trimming: 9 bases; J trimming: 8 bases; junction bases outside the gene matches: 8. Germline V lookup: CDR1 KGHDR, CDR2 SFDVKD. The CDR3, as DNA: TGTGCCACCGTTCGACAGGGGGCGGGAGGCTACACCTTC. It translates to CATVRQGAGGYTF.